The 32 T cell receptor beta chains given below trace back to one sample, sequenced in a study of T cell clonality in common variable immunodeficiency. Study-level results: Common variable immunodeficiency TCR beta sequences reportedly had fewer deletions and N-nucleotide insertions.

Their cognate antigens are unknown. Assay used: immunoSEQ multiplex PCR; TCRdb lists only in-frame clones, some missing. Sampling found roughly 34,000 clones, none seen once. What was sequenced was peripheral blood mononuclear cells. These TCRs come from a human donor with common variable immunodeficiency.

The table lists this clone with a few counts. The sequence runs out 3 residues before the end of the CDR3; the remainder is reconstructed from the germline J gene. The chain joins TRBV6-2 or TRBV6-3 to TRBJ1-2; 8 positions agree with TRBD1. There are 16 residues in the CDR3. In germline, CDR1 is MNHEY, CDR2 SVGEGT. With 6 bases clipped from V and 4 bases from J, the junction kept 13 bases outside the gene matches. CDR3 DNA (partial): TGTGCCAGCAGACCAAGGACAGGGAGAGGGATCTATGGC. Translated, it gives CASRPRTGRGIYG. The whole CDR3 sequence reads CASRPRTGRGIYGYTF.

This clone was seen ten or more times. CDR3 bases read: TGTGCCAGCAGCTATAGCGGGAGGGCCTCAACAGATACG. Encoded protein: CASSYSGRASTDT. The CDR3 reads in full as CASSYSGRASTDTQYF. V usage is TRBV5-4 and J usage is TRBJ2-3; TRBD2 aligns across 11 bases. The CDR3 extends 3 residues past the end of the read, so its final part is completed from the germline J gene. Germline V gene lookup returns CDR1 SGHNT and CDR2 YYREEE (reference sequence). The CDR3 is 16 amino acids. Trimming at V came to 3 bases and at J to 3 bases, leaving 6 bases not matched to a gene.

There are a few counts of this clone. Read coverage stops 3 residues before the CDR3 terminus; the germline J gene supplies the remainder. The V call is TRBV7-1, the J call TRBJ2-7, with 16 bases that match TRBD2. TRBV7-1 carries the ORF label, with uncertain function. J lost 5 bases, V lost 3 bases, and 16 bases had no gene match. The CDR3 loop spans 20 amino acids. The CDR3 reads CASSSRGMRGTSGRVNEQYF. CDR3 bases read: TGTGCCAGCAGCTCCAGGGGAATGAGGGGGACTAGCGGGAGGGTGAACGAG.

The table lists this clone with many counts. This chain's CDR3 is CASSKDRVDTEAFF. Incomplete CDR3 DNA: TGTGCCAGCAGTAAAGACAGGGTAGACACTGAA. V is TRBV6-1 and J is TRBJ1-1; TRBD1 aligns across 7 bases. The read ends 3 residues shy of where the CDR3 ends; the end is completed using the germline J gene. Germline loops: CDR1 MNHNS, CDR2 SASEGT. This CDR3 has 14 amino acids. Trimming cost V 5 bases and J 3 bases; bases outside gene matches: 6.

This clone was counted at least ten times. Coverage ceases 3 residues before the CDR3 finishes, and the germline J gene fills in the end. This chain links TRBV5-1 with TRBJ2-7, with 9 positions matching TRBD2. Trimming removed 6 bases from V and 1 base from J; junction bases left unmatched: 8. The CDR3 runs to 15 residues. Germline V gives CDR1 SGHRS, CDR2 YFSETQ. The CDR3: CASKKIAGESYEQYF. The CDR3 bases that were read are TGCGCCAGCAAGAAAATAGCGGGAGAGTCCTACGAG.

Only a few counts were recorded for this clone. The CDR3 DNA, read in part, is TGTGCCAGCAGACTAGCACTAACGAGCTCCTACGAG. It yields the protein CASRLALTSSYE. The whole CDR3 protein is CASRLALTSSYEQYF. This rearrangement joins TRBV7-2 to TRBJ2-7, with D possibly being TRBD2 (6 bases). The DNA ends 3 residues before the CDR3 does, and the rest of the CDR3 is filled in from the germline J gene. The CDR3 is 15 residues long. Trimming stripped 6 bases from V and 0 bases from J, with 15 bases between. CDR1 SGHTA and CDR2 FQGNSA come from the germline V gene.

This clone was seen repeatedly, ten times or more. Read data end 3 residues before the CDR3 end; the end is taken from the germline J gene. V gene TRBV7-8 combines with J gene TRBJ2-3; 12 bases match TRBD2. With 1 base clipped from V and 5 bases from J, the junction kept 7 bases outside the gene matches. Germline loops: CDR1 SGHVS, CDR2 FQNEAQ. This CDR3 is 17 amino acids long. The CDR3 sequence is CASSLDYPGLAGDTQYF. The CDR3 bases that were read are TGTGCCAGCAGCTTAGACTACCCGGGACTAGCGGGAGATACG.

This clone was picked up a small number of times. The read terminates 3 residues ahead of where the CDR3 ends, so the germline J gene completes it. The V gene is TRBV19, the J gene TRBJ2-7; D is perhaps TRBD2 (5 bases). V was trimmed by 6 bases and J by 2 bases, leaving 14 bases between them. There are 14 residues in the CDR3. In germline, CDR1 is LNHDA, CDR2 SQIVND (reference sequence). The CDR3 loop is CASRWLARPYEQYF. The sequenced part of the CDR3 DNA is TGTGCCAGTAGGTGGTTAGCGAGACCCTACGAG.

The CDR3 bases that were read are TGCAGTGCTAGAGACTTGGGACAGGGATACGAG. This translates into CSARDLGQGYE. The CDR3 reads in full as CSARDLGQGYEQYF. The chain combines TRBV20-1 with TRBJ2-7, with 9 bases identical to TRBD1. The read terminates 3 residues before the CDR3 end, so the remaining end is supplied by the germline J gene. V trimming: 0 bases; J trimming: 4 bases; junction bases outside the gene matches: 4. Germline V lookup: CDR1 DFQATT, CDR2 SNEGSKA (reference sequence). This CDR3 region has 14 residues.

This clone was counted at least ten times. The junction shows a germline mismatch at one end, possibly a read error. The read halts 3 residues ahead of the CDR3 end, with the missing end drawn from the germline J gene. The chain recombines TRBV4-2 with TRBJ1-3; D gene uncertain. Per the germline V gene, CDR1 is LGHNA and CDR2 is YNFKEQ. The CDR3 runs to 15 residues. The CDR3 sequence is CASSHPRSSGNTIYF. CDR3 bases read: TGCGCCAGCAGCCACCCTCGTTCCTCTGGAAACACC.

This clone appeared many times. The part of the CDR3 DNA that was read is TGTGCCAGTAGCCGGGACAGGGGCTATGGC. Translated, it gives CASSRDRGYG. The whole CDR3 reads CASSRDRGYGYTF. V is TRBV19 and J is TRBJ1-2, with 10 bases lining up with TRBD1. The read stops 3 residues short of the end of the CDR3; the missing end is completed from the germline J gene. The CDR3 covers 13 residues. The J segment lost 4 bases and the V segment lost 6 bases, leaving 2 bases of the junction unmatched. The germline gives CDR1 LNHDA, CDR2 SQIVND (reference sequence).

This clone was recorded many times. The read is 3 residues too short to cover the CDR3 end, so that end is filled in from the germline J gene. This chain uses TRBV18 with TRBJ2-7; 7 bases agree with TRBD1. CDR1 is KGHSH and CDR2 is LQKENI in the germline V gene. V lost 2 bases and J lost 5; bases outside the gene matches: 12. This CDR3 has 16 amino acids. CDR3 region: CASSPWRTGVSDEQYF. Partial CDR3 DNA: TGTGCCAGCTCACCATGGCGAACAGGGGTATCCGACGAG.

The table lists this clone with a few counts. The read terminates 3 residues before the CDR3 end, so the remaining end is supplied by the germline J gene. V is TRBV6-2 or TRBV6-3 and J is TRBJ1-1; TRBD1 aligns across 10 bases. The length of the CDR3 is 15 residues. V lost 6 bases and J lost 5; bases outside the gene matches: 9. Germline loops: CDR1 MNHEY, CDR2 SVGEGT. The sequenced part of the CDR3 DNA is TGTGCCAGCAGGGGGGCCGGGACAGGGGCGACTGAA. Its protein product is CASRGAGTGATE. The entire CDR3 protein is CASRGAGTGATEAFF.

Worth noting for this clone: The read ends 3 residues before the CDR3 terminus; that terminus is restored from the germline J gene. This chain joins TRBV6-2 or TRBV6-3 and TRBJ2-7; D perhaps matches TRBD2 (6 bases). The V gene lost 1 base and the J gene lost 0 bases, with 13 bases spanning the gap. Germline-derived CDR1 and CDR2 are MNHEY and SVGEGT. The CDR3 length is 16 residues. CDR3 bases read: TGTGCCAGCAGTTACTGGCTAGCGACTAGCTCCTACGAG. Translated, it gives CASSYWLATSSYE. In full, the CDR3 reads CASSYWLATSSYEQYF.

This clone was seen repeatedly, ten times or more. Coverage ceases 3 residues before the CDR3 finishes, and the germline J gene fills in the end. The chain combines TRBV5-1 with TRBJ2-1; possible D gene TRBD2, 5 bases. Trimming took off 4 bases at V and 0 bases at J, with 11 bases between the two ends. Germline CDR1 reads SGHRS; CDR2 reads YFSETQ. The CDR3 contains 15 residues. CDR3 bases read: TGCGCCAGCAGCCCGCGGGTCAACTCCTACAATGAG. It is translated as CASSPRVNSYNE. The complete CDR3 reads CASSPRVNSYNEQFF.

As to this clone: The sequence runs out 3 residues before the end of the CDR3; the remainder is reconstructed from the germline J gene. The rearrangement uses TRBV6-2 or TRBV6-3 and TRBJ2-7; 11 nucleotides align to TRBD2. V shed 6 bases, J shed 4 bases, and the junction held 5 bases outside the gene matches. The CDR3 length is 14 residues. Germline loops: CDR1 MNHEY, CDR2 SVGEGT. Partial CDR3 DNA: TGTGCCAGCAGGCGACTAGCGGGGTTTTACGAG. This encodes CASRRLAGFYE. The full CDR3 protein reads CASRRLAGFYEQYF.

As to this clone: Read data end 3 residues before the CDR3 end; the end is taken from the germline J gene. The J gene is TRBJ2-2, the V gene TRBV18; 7 nucleotides line up with TRBD2. The ends lost 3 bases at V and 2 bases at J; junction bases unmatched: 9. CDR1 is KGHSH, CDR2 LQKENI, per germline. This CDR3 region has 17 residues. The CDR3 here is CASSPGLADLNTGELFF. The part of the CDR3 DNA that was read is TGTGCCAGCTCACCCGGTCTAGCGGATCTAAACACCGGGGAG.

This clone was counted at least ten times. Read coverage stops 3 residues before the CDR3 terminus; the germline J gene supplies the remainder. The chain couples TRBV4-1 to TRBJ2-7; D may be TRBD2 (6 bases). Trimming pared 5 bases from V and 2 bases from J, leaving 13 bases between. There are 14 residues in the CDR3. Germline V gene lookup returns CDR1 MGHRA and CDR2 YSYEKL. Here the CDR3 reads CASSSAGNTYEQYF. The covered CDR3 bases are TGCGCCAGCAGCTCAGCGGGCAACACCTACGAG.

This clone was counted a few times. The read gets to within 3 residues of the CDR3 end, and the germline J gene fills in the rest. The genes are TRBV5-5 and TRBJ1-1, with 8 nucleotides matching TRBD1. There are 13 residues in the CDR3. After removal of 4 bases from V and 5 bases from J, the junction contained 4 bases not matched to a gene. Germline lookup yields CDR1 SGHKS and CDR2 YYEKEE (reference sequence). The sequenced part of the CDR3 DNA is TGTGCCAGCAGCACTGACAGGGGAACTGAA. Its protein is CASSTDRGTE. The full CDR3 is CASSTDRGTEAFF.

This clone has only a few counts. CDR3 sequence reads: CASTTLTRGQQAKNIQYF. The sequenced CDR3 bases are TGTGCCAGTACCACACTTACCCGCGGACAACAAGCCAAAAACATT. The gene calls are TRBV19 and TRBJ2-4; TRBD1 might be the D (5 bases). From the germline J gene comes the end of the CDR3, since the read stops 3 residues before it. The CDR3 covers 18 residues. V lost 7 bases and J lost 0, with 22 bases in between. Germline V gene lookup returns CDR1 LNHDA and CDR2 SQIVND (reference sequence).

Note on this clone: The read ends 3 residues before the CDR3 terminus; that terminus is restored from the germline J gene. The chain recombines TRBV7-9 with TRBJ1-1, with D unclear. The CDR3 loop spans 14 amino acids. Per the germline V gene, CDR1 is SEHNR and CDR2 is FQNEAQ (reference sequence). Between the trimmed V and J ends, which lost 5 bases and 2 bases, there was a span of 12 bases. The CDR3 reads CASSTRAFNTEAFF. Partial CDR3 DNA: TGTGCCAGCAGCACGCGGGCCTTTAACACTGAA.

In the case of this clone: The read terminates 3 residues ahead of where the CDR3 ends, so the germline J gene completes it. The gene calls are TRBV6-2 or TRBV6-3 and TRBJ2-1; 8 bases match TRBD1. The CDR3 has 16 residues. The trim removed 6 bases at V and 3 bases at J, leaving 10 bases unmatched. Germline V lookup: CDR1 MNHEY, CDR2 SVGEGT. Incomplete CDR3 DNA: TGTGCCAGCAGCATAACAGGCAGGGGGCACTACAATGAG. This gives the protein CASSITGRGHYNE. The CDR3, in full, reads CASSITGRGHYNEQFF.

This clone has ten or more counts. The read ends 3 residues shy of where the CDR3 ends; the end is completed using the germline J gene. This sequence joins TRBV19 and TRBJ1-1; D is perhaps TRBD1 (5 bases). The CDR3 has 14 amino acids. CDR1 and CDR2 from the germline V gene are LNHDA and SQIVND (reference sequence). Deletions cut 7 bases from V and 6 bases from J, with 18 bases between. The DNA read from the CDR3 is TGTGCCAGTATTGTTGCAGGGACTAGGTCTGAA. Translation: CASIVAGTRSE. The CDR3 in full is CASIVAGTRSEAFF.

This clone occurred many times. Coverage ceases 3 residues before the CDR3 finishes, and the germline J gene fills in the end. The chain employs TRBV20-1 and TRBJ1-1; D may be TRBD1 (5 bases). The CDR3 length is 14 residues. V lost 0 bases and J 5 bases, leaving 13 bases between the germline ends. Germline values: CDR1 DFQATT, CDR2 SNEGSKA (reference sequence). The sequenced CDR3 bases are TGCAGTGCTAGAGATTATCAGGGTGGGACTGAA. It translates to CSARDYQGGTE. The complete CDR3 protein is CSARDYQGGTEAFF.

In regard to this clone: The CDR3 extends 3 residues past the end of the read, so its final part is completed from the germline J gene. The chain couples TRBV7-2 to TRBJ2-7, with D possibly matching TRBD2 (6 bases). Germline V CDR1 and CDR2: SGHTA, FQGNSA. V was trimmed by 7 bases and J by 6 bases, leaving 16 bases between them. This CDR3 has 13 amino acids. The CDR3 DNA, read in part, is TGTGCCAGCACCTCGGGACTCCTCTCCGAG. Translated, it gives CASTSGLLSE. Given in full, the CDR3 is CASTSGLLSEQYF.

This clone has ten or more counts. The CDR3 is cut off 3 residues early in the read; its end comes from the germline J gene. The V call is TRBV2, the J call TRBJ1-5; D possibly corresponds to TRBD1 (5 bases). V was clipped by 5 bases and J by 4 bases, with 12 bases between them. The CDR3 has 14 residues. The germline V gene has CDR1 SNHLY and CDR2 FYNNEI. The sequenced part of the CDR3 DNA is TGTGCCAGCAGTCGGACAATGGGTAATCAGCCC. Translation gives CASSRTMGNQP. From start to end, the CDR3 is CASSRTMGNQPQHF.

This clone came up many times. CDR3 in amino acids: CASSRGQGETQYF. The sequenced part of the CDR3 DNA is TGTGCCAGCAGCCGGGGACAGGGGGAGACC. The rearrangement links TRBV7-9 to TRBJ2-5; 10 bases map to TRBD1. The CDR3 end falls 3 residues outside the read, so it is completed with the germline J gene. This CDR3 is 13 amino acids long. Per the germline V gene, CDR1 is SEHNR and CDR2 is FQNEAQ (reference sequence). J gave up 5 bases and V 5 bases, and 2 bases lay outside the gene matches.

As for this clone: The CDR3 end lies 3 residues beyond the end of the read and is filled in from the germline J gene. The rearrangement uses TRBV2 and TRBJ1-1; 7 bases match TRBD1. Trimming cost V 4 bases and J 0 bases; bases outside gene matches: 14. This CDR3 has 18 residues. Germline CDR1 reads SNHLY; CDR2 reads FYNNEI. The CDR3: CASSGSSGQGGMNTEAFF. The CDR3 bases that were read are TGTGCCAGCAGTGGCAGTTCGGGGCAGGGGGGCATGAACACTGAA.

There are many counts of this clone. The sequence runs out 3 residues before the end of the CDR3; the remainder is reconstructed from the germline J gene. The rearrangement uses TRBV7-7 and TRBJ2-5; 10 positions match TRBD2. V lost 2 bases to trimming and J lost 5 bases; unmatched junction nucleotides: 5. CDR1 and CDR2 (germline): SSHAT, FNYEAQ (reference sequence). This CDR3 is built from 15 residues. The chain's CDR3 is CASSLLAGAGETQYF. CDR3 DNA (partial): TGTGCCAGCAGCTTACTAGCGGGAGCTGGGGAGACC.

This clone was detected ten times or more. Read data end 3 residues before the CDR3 end; the end is taken from the germline J gene. V usage is TRBV30 and J usage is TRBJ2-5; a weak D match, TRBD2 (7 bases). Trimming cost V 8 bases and J 1 base, with 11 bases left between them. The length of the CDR3 is 12 residues. Germline V gives CDR1 GTSNPN, CDR2 SVGIG (reference sequence). The CDR3 loop reads CAGGAGQETQYF. CDR3 DNA (partial): TGTGCCGGGGGGGCGGGCCAAGAGACC. The full variable domain, in which reference TRBV30 and TRBJ2-5 provide the parts outside the CDR3, is SQTIHQWPATLVQPVGSPLSLECTVEGTSNPNLYWYRQAAGRGLQLLFYSVGIGQISSEVPQNLSASRPQDRQFILSSKKLLLSDSGFYLCAGGAGQETQYFGPGTRLLVL.

The table lists this clone with many counts. The CDR3 bases that were read are TGCAGTCCGAGGGGTTACTATGGC. Translation gives CSPRGYYG. The CDR3 as a whole reads CSPRGYYGYTF. The V call is TRBV20-1, the J call TRBJ1-2, with D possibly TRBD1 on 5 matching bases. The CDR3 goes on 3 residues after the read ends, and that part is filled in from the germline J gene. The CDR3 loop spans 11 amino acids. V lost 8 bases and J lost 3, with 10 bases in between. From germline, CDR1 is DFQATT and CDR2 SNEGSKA (reference sequence).

This clone was counted many times. The read ends 3 residues early relative to the CDR3; the germline J gene fills the gap. This chain connects TRBV18 to TRBJ2-5; TRBD2 aligns across 9 bases. Germline values: CDR1 KGHSH, CDR2 LQKENI. The V and J ends lost 0 bases and 5 bases, in that order; junction bases with no gene match: 7. This CDR3 has 16 amino acids. CDR3 protein: CASSPPSGSPAETQYF. The sequenced CDR3 bases are TGTGCCAGCTCACCACCTAGCGGGAGCCCAGCCGAGACC. Filled out from reference TRBV18 and TRBJ2-5, the complete variable domain reads NAGVMQNPRHLVRRRGQEARLRCSPMKGHSHVYWYRQLPEEGLKFMVYLQKENIIDESGMPKERFSAEFPKEGPSILRIQQVVRGDSAAYFCASSPPSGSPAETQYFGPGTRLLVL.